Each of the 19 T cell receptor beta chains below was sequenced from the same sample in a study of blood T cell repertoires in COVID-19. TCRdb keeps only in-frame clones here, not all; method: immunoSEQ multiplex PCR. The sample lists around 260,000 clones, about nine tenths occurring once. The sample consisted of peripheral blood. The receptors were gathered from a man aged 35 to 55 who had recovered from COVID-19.

The V and J genes are TRBV7-2 and TRBJ2-3; 9 bases align to TRBD2. The CDR3 extends over 17 amino acids. The germline V gene has CDR1 SGHTA and CDR2 FQGNSA. Trimming cost V 2 bases and J 3 bases; bases outside gene matches: 9. The CDR3 loop is CASSLSTAGGGTDTQYF. The CDR3 coding sequence is TGTGCCAGCAGCTTATCCACAGCGGGAGGCGGGACAGATACGCAGTATTTT.

The V call is TRBV4-1, the J call TRBJ2-1; tentative D call: TRBD2 (6 bases). V lost 0 bases to trimming and J lost 0 bases, with 12 bases between them. Germline V gene data show CDR1 as MGHRA and CDR2 as YSYEKL. This CDR3 has 17 amino acids. DNA of the CDR3: TGCGCCAGCAGCCAAGAAGGCATAGCGGTCTCCTACAATGAGCAGTTCTTC. Residues: CASSQEGIAVSYNEQFF.

V is TRBV12-3 or TRBV12-4 and J is TRBJ2-1; 7 bases fit TRBD2. The CDR3 is made up of 11 amino acids. V was clipped by 3 bases and J by 16 bases; unmatched bases: 6. The CDR3 DNA is TGTGCCAGCAGTTTTATCGGGAGGCTCTTCTTC. Amino acids: CASSFIGRLFF.

This clone was seen a single time. J is TRBJ2-3 and V is TRBV11-2; D might be TRBD2 (6 bases). The CDR3 loop spans 13 amino acids. Trimming removed 3 bases at V and 7 bases at J, with 11 bases between. Germline V gene data show CDR1 as SGHAT and CDR2 as FQNNGV. DNA of the CDR3: TGTGCCAGCAGCTTCGCGGGGCCAAATACGCAGTATTTT. Translated, it gives CASSFAGPNTQYF.

This rearrangement joins TRBV23-1 to TRBJ1-1; possible D gene TRBD1, 5 bases. TRBV23-1 is annotated as an ORF whose role is uncertain. CDR3 length: 18 residues. The V and J ends lost 3 bases and 1 base respectively, with 21 bases between them. The CDR3 DNA is TGCGCCAGCAGTCAGTCCCGGGACGGTCGGGGGAGGAACACTGAAGCTTTCTTT. Translated: CASSQSRDGRGRNTEAFF.

The chain combines TRBV12-5 with TRBJ2-1, with 11 bases identical to TRBD2. Unmatched junction bases numbered 8, after V lost 1 base and J lost 3 bases. CDR1 and CDR2 (germline): LGHNT, FRNRAP. The CDR3 has 18 amino acids. The chain's CDR3 is CASGLEGLAVRGYNEQFF. CDR3 bases: TGTGCTAGTGGTTTGGAGGGACTAGCGGTGAGGGGCTACAATGAGCAGTTCTTC.

The V call is TRBV7-9, the J call TRBJ2-4, with 9 bases matching TRBD1. The CDR3 runs 15 residues. With 4 bases clipped from V and 6 bases from J, the junction kept 7 bases outside the gene matches. Germline V lookup: CDR1 SEHNR, CDR2 FQNEAQ (reference sequence). This CDR3 is CASSSLGQGGNIQYF. The CDR3 DNA follows: TGTGCCAGCAGCTCCCTGGGACAGGGAGGAAACATTCAGTACTTC.

This CDR3 reads CASSLVVRGITNYGYTF. CDR3 nucleotide sequence: TGTGCCAGCAGCTTAGTAGTCAGGGGGATCACAAACTATGGCTACACCTTC. This chain joins TRBV11-2 and TRBJ1-2, with 7 bases fitting TRBD1. With 1 base clipped from V and 2 bases from J, the junction kept 10 bases outside the gene matches. The V gene's germline CDR1 is SGHAT and CDR2 FQNNGV. The CDR3 totals 17 residues.

The J gene is TRBJ2-3, the V gene TRBV7-3, with 7 bases aligning to TRBD2. The V gene end was trimmed by 5 bases and the J gene end by 0 bases; junction bases not matched to a gene: 5. The CDR3 sequence is 15 residues long. Germline lookup yields CDR1 SGHTA and CDR2 FQGTGA. The CDR3 nucleotides read TGTGCCAGCAGCCCAAATAGCGGGAGCACAGATACGCAGTATTTT. Translated, it gives CASSPNSGSTDTQYF.

The V call is TRBV7-2, the J call TRBJ1-2; D is possibly TRBD1 (6 bases). V lost 1 base and J lost 3, with 12 bases in between. The CDR3 spans 15 residues. From germline, CDR1 is SGHTA and CDR2 FQGNSA. CDR3 coding DNA: TGTGCCAGCAGCTTAGTGCTGGGGGCCGACTATGGCTACACCTTC. This sequence encodes CASSLVLGADYGYTF.

V and J are TRBV10-2 and TRBJ1-5, with D tentatively TRBD1 (5 bases). V was trimmed by 5 bases and J by 3 bases, leaving 14 bases between them. The CDR3 spans 15 residues. Per germline, CDR1 WSHSY and CDR2 SAAADI. CDR3 amino acids: CASSHQGEYNQPQHF. The CDR3 region has the DNA TGCGCCAGCAGTCATCAGGGCGAGTACAATCAGCCCCAGCATTTT.

J is TRBJ2-2 and V is TRBV11-2, with 7 bases matching TRBD2. Trimming cost V 5 bases and J 4 bases; bases outside gene matches: 7. The CDR3 extends over 15 amino acids. Germline CDR1 reads SGHAT; CDR2 reads FQNNGV. CDR3: CASSGLVGPTGELFF. CDR3 sequence (DNA): TGTGCCAGCAGCGGACTAGTAGGGCCCACCGGGGAGCTGTTTTTT.

V is TRBV2 and J is TRBJ2-3, with D perhaps TRBD2 (5 bases). The CDR3 runs to 15 residues. Germline CDR1 reads SNHLY; CDR2 reads FYNNEI. V was cut by 7 bases and J by 1 base, with 15 bases left in between. The CDR3 coding sequence is TGTGCCAGCACCCCCGACGGGGTGGGCACAGATACGCAGTATTTT. This encodes CASTPDGVGTDTQYF.

The sample holds one count of this clone. The chain uses TRBV11-3 and TRBJ2-7; D is perhaps TRBD1 (5 bases). There are 12 residues in the CDR3. Between the trimmed V and J ends, which lost 1 base and 6 bases, there was a span of 7 bases. Germline CDR1 and CDR2: SGHNT and YENEEA. In DNA form, the CDR3 reads TGTGCCAGCAGCTTAGCAGGGTCCGAGCAGTACTTC. This translates into CASSLAGSEQYF.

This chain links TRBV3-1 (or the pseudogene TRBV3-2) with TRBJ2-3, with D possibly being TRBD1 (5 bases). The CDR3 is 12 residues long. CDR1 and CDR2 (germline): LGHDT, YNNKEL (reference sequence). V was pared by 2 bases and J by 6 bases, with 6 bases between. CDR3 sequence: CASSQSGDTQYF. The CDR3 nucleotides read TGTGCCAGCAGCCAATCAGGGGATACGCAGTATTTT.

This rearrangement joins TRBV27 to TRBJ2-1; 9 bases are a match to TRBD2. V dropped 8 bases and J dropped 2; count of bases not matched to a gene: 4. CDR3 size: 14 residues. CDR1 is MNHEY, CDR2 SMNVEV, per germline (reference sequence). CDR3 region: CASLAGRAYNEQFF. The DNA for the CDR3 is TGTGCCAGCCTAGCGGGGCGTGCCTACAATGAGCAGTTCTTC.

The V and J genes are TRBV9 and TRBJ2-1; 10 bases agree with TRBD2. V shed 0 bases and J 3 bases; nucleotides not matched to a gene: 6. CDR1 and CDR2 (germline): SGDLS, YYNGEE. CDR3 length equals 17 residues. The CDR3 here is CASSVEIAGGRYNEQFF. For the CDR3, the DNA is TGTGCCAGCAGCGTAGAGATAGCGGGGGGCCGCTACAATGAGCAGTTCTTC.

The chain carries TRBV4-3 and TRBJ2-1; D ambiguous. Trimming stripped 0 bases from V and 2 bases from J, with 8 bases between. The CDR3 runs 15 residues. CDR1 and CDR2 from the germline V gene are LGHNA and YSLEER. The CDR3 reads CASSQDYTAYNEQFF. CDR3 DNA sequence: TGCGCCAGCAGCCAAGACTATACAGCCTACAATGAGCAGTTCTTC.

This clone turned up a few times. The V call is TRBV6-2 or TRBV6-3, the J call TRBJ2-5, with 11 positions matching TRBD2. The CDR3 runs 20 residues. The germline CDR1 and CDR2 sequences are MNHEY and SVGEGT. Trimming at V came to 3 bases and at J to 5 bases, leaving 20 bases not matched to a gene. Here the CDR3 reads CASSYNPGLAASFRAETQYF. The CDR3 DNA reads as TGTGCCAGCAGTTATAACCCGGGACTAGCGGCCTCCTTCCGAGCCGAGACCCAGTACTTC.